This T cell receptor (beta chain) came from a study of blood T cell repertoires in COVID-19. Turning to the study itself: Sites in the United States, Italy and Spain provided acute and convalescent COVID-19 samples. T cells, B-cell-depleted T cells, or PBMCs supplied cDNA or gDNA.

Recruits, aged about 18 to 90 years, lived in 24 US areas. Clinical history as reported by participants underpinned cohort assignment. Data came from immunoSEQ multiplex PCR; TCRdb stores just in-frame clones and leaves some out. The table has around 140,000 clones, 87% seen once; the top ten hold 4%. The CDR3 has 11 amino acids. Per germline, CDR1 SQVTM and CDR2 ANQGSEA. V gave up 3 bases and J gave up 7 bases, with 9 bases separating them. The rearrangement uses TRBV29-1 and TRBJ1-2; D call uncertain. The sample consisted of PBMCs or T cells enriched from blood (not recorded which). This clonotype was obtained from a woman in her forties who had been exposed to COVID-19. The CDR3 coding sequence is TGCAGCGTTGACAGGTCGGTTGGCTACACCTTC. Translation gives CSVDRSVGYTF.